The 8 T cell receptor beta chains below were found in one sample sequenced in a study of blood T cell repertoires in COVID-19. Sequenced by immunoSEQ multiplex PCR; TCRdb stores in-frame clones only, minus some. The sample lists 300,000 to 350,000 clones, about nine tenths occurring once. Sequenced input: peripheral blood. The receptors stem from a man aged 18 to 30 with active or convalescent COVID-19.

Only a few counts were recorded for this clone. V gene TRBV10-3 combines with J gene TRBJ2-1, with D hard to call. Trimming cost V 2 bases and J 5 bases, with 4 bases left between them. Germline-derived CDR1 and CDR2 are ENHRY and SYGVKD. CDR3 length: 12 amino acids. The DNA of the CDR3 is TGTGCCATCAGTGAGACAGACAATGAGCAGTTCTTC. Translation gives CAISETDNEQFF.

The chain is built from TRBV5-1 and TRBJ2-1; the match to TRBD2 covers 9 bases. The CDR3 runs to 15 residues. Germline values: CDR1 SGHRS, CDR2 YFSETQ. Unmatched junction bases numbered 5, after V lost 5 bases and J lost 2 bases. This chain's CDR3 is CASSQASGAYNEQFF. For the CDR3, the DNA is TGCGCCAGCAGTCAAGCTAGCGGGGCCTACAATGAGCAGTTCTTC.

The rearrangement links TRBV28 to TRBJ2-1, with unresolved D. V was trimmed by 6 bases and J by 8 bases, leaving 11 bases between them. Germline V gives CDR1 MDHEN, CDR2 SYDVKM. The CDR3 spans 12 residues. CDR3 loop: CASRGLYHEQFF. Here the CDR3 DNA reads TGTGCCAGCAGGGGCCTTTATCATGAGCAGTTCTTC.

DNA for the CDR3: TGTGCCAGCCTTGGGGGCAGTAATTCACCCCTCCACTTT. Translated: CASLGGSNSPLHF. The chain couples TRBV28 to TRBJ1-6; weak D call: TRBD1 (6 bases). V lost 8 bases and J 6 bases, leaving 11 bases between the germline ends. Germline V lookup: CDR1 MDHEN, CDR2 SYDVKM. The CDR3 sequence is 13 residues long.

This sequence joins TRBV7-6 and TRBJ2-3; no clear D. Trimming took off 3 bases at V and 6 bases at J, with 16 bases between the two ends. CDR3 length: 15 residues. CDR1 is SGHVS, CDR2 FNYEAQ, per germline. The CDR3 loop reads CASSFPEASADTQYF. In DNA, the CDR3 is TGTGCCAGCAGCTTCCCAGAGGCAAGCGCCGATACGCAGTATTTT. Full variable domain (outside the CDR3, taken from reference TRBV7-6 and TRBJ2-3): GAGVSQSPRYKVTKRGQDVALRCDPISGHVSLYWYRQALGQGPEFLTYFNYEAQQDKSGLPNDRFSAERPEGSISTLTIQRTEQRDSAMYRCASSFPEASADTQYFGPGTRLTVL.

The V call is TRBV5-1, the J call TRBJ2-1; D is unresolved. Germline-derived CDR1 and CDR2 are SGHRS and YFSETQ. The CDR3 extends over 15 amino acids. V was shortened by 1 base and J by 2 bases, with 10 bases between the two germline ends. CDR3 in amino acids: CASSLSPTTYNEQFF. As DNA, the CDR3 is TGCGCCAGCAGCTTGTCTCCTACCACCTACAATGAGCAGTTCTTC.

This rearrangement joins TRBV6-5 to TRBJ1-6; D may be TRBD1 (5 bases). This CDR3 has 16 residues. CDR1 is MNHEY, CDR2 SVGAGI, per germline. The ends were cut back, 4 bases at V and 2 bases at J, with 12 bases in the middle. This chain's CDR3 is CASSFDRRPYNSPLHF. The CDR3 bases are TGTGCCAGCAGTTTTGACAGACGGCCCTATAATTCACCCCTCCACTTT.

The chain couples TRBV28 to TRBJ1-1, with TRBD1 as a possible D gene (5 bases). Per the germline V gene, CDR1 is MDHEN and CDR2 is SYDVKM. CDR3 length: 16 amino acids. Trimming removed 5 bases from V and 0 bases from J, with 16 bases in between. The CDR3 loop reads CASSVIGAVMNTEAFF. CDR3 nucleotide sequence: TGTGCCAGCAGTGTAATTGGGGCGGTCATGAACACTGAAGCTTTCTTT.